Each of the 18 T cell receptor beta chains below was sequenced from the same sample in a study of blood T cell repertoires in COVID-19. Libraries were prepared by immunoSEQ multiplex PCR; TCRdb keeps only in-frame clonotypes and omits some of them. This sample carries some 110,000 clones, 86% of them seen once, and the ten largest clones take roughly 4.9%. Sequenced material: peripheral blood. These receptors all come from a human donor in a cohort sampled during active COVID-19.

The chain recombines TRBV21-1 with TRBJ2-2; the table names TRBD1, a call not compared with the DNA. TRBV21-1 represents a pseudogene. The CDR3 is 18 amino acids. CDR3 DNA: TGTGCCAGCTCAAAAGTGCCCTTGGACAGGGATCACACCGGGGAGCTGTTTTTT. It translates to CASSKVPLDRDHTGELFF.

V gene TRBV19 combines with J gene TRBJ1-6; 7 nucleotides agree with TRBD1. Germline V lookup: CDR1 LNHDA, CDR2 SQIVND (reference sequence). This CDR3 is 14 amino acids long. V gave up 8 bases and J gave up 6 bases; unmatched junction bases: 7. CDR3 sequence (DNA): TGTGCCAGTGAACTCCGGGACAGTAATTCACCCCTCCACTTT. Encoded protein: CASELRDSNSPLHF.

CDR3: CASSVGSGRAKDTQYF. In DNA, the CDR3 is TGTGCCAGCAGCGTAGGGAGCGGGAGGGCCAAAGATACGCAGTATTTT. The chain uses TRBV5-6 and TRBJ2-3, with 10 positions matching TRBD2. The CDR3 extends over 16 amino acids. The V gene's germline CDR1 is SGHDT and CDR2 YYEEEE. V gave up 4 bases and J gave up 5 bases; unmatched junction bases: 10.

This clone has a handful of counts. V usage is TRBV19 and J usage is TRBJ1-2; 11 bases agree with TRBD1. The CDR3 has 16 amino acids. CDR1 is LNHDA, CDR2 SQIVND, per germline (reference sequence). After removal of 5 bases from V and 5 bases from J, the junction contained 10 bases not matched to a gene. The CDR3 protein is CASSAPQGQGVYGYTF. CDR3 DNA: TGTGCCAGTAGTGCTCCCCAGGGACAGGGGGTATATGGCTACACCTTC.

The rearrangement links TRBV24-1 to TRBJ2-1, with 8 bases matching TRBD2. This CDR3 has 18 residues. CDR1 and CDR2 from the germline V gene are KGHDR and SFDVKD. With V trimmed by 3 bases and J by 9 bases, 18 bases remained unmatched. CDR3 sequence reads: CATSDILGGGGPRIEQFF. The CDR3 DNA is TGTGCCACCAGTGATATCCTCGGGGGGGGAGGGCCTAGGATTGAGCAGTTCTTC.

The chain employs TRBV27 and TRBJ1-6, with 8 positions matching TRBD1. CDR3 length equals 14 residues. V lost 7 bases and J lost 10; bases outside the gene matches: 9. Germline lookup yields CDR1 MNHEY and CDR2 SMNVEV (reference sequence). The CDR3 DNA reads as TGTGCCAGCACTGAAGGGGACAGGCTCTCACCCCTCCACTTT. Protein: CASTEGDRLSPLHF.

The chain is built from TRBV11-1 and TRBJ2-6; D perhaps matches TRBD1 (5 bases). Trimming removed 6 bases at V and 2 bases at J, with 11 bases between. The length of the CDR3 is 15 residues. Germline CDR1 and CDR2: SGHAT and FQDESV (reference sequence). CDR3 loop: CASRDTGPGANVLTF. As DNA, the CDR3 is TGTGCCAGCAGAGATACAGGCCCTGGGGCCAACGTCCTGACTTTC.

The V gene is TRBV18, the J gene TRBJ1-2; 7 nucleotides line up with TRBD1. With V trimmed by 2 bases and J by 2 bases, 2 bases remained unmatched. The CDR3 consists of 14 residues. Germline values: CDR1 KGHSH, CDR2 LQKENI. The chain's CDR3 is CASSPWTGNYGYTF. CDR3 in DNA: TGTGCCAGCTCACCATGGACAGGAAACTATGGCTACACCTTC.

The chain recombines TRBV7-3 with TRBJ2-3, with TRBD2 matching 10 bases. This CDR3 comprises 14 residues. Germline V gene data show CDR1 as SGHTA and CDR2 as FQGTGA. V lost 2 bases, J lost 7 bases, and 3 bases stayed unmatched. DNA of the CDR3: TGTGCCAGCAGCTTAGGGACTAGCGTCAATACGCAGTATTTT. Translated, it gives CASSLGTSVNTQYF.

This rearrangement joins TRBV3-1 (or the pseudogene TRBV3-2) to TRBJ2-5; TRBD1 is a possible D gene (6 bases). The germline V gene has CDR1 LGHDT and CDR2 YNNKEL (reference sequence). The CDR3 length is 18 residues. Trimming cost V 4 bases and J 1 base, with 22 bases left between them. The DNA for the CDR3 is TGTGCCAGCAGCCGGAGGATCAAAGGACAGACCCGCCAAGAGACCCAGTACTTC. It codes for CASSRRIKGQTRQETQYF.

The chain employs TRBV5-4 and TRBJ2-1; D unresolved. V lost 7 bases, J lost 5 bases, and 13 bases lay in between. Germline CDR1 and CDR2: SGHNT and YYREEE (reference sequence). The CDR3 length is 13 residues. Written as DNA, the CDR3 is TGTGCCAGCTGTAGAGTCCCCAACAATGAGCAGTTCTTC. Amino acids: CASCRVPNNEQFF. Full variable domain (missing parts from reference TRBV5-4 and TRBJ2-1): ETGVTQSPTHLIKTRGQQVTLRCSSQSGHNTVSWYQQALGQGPQFIFQYYREEENGRGNFPPRFSGLQFPNYSSELNVNALELDDSALYLCASCRVPNNEQFFGPGTRLTVL.

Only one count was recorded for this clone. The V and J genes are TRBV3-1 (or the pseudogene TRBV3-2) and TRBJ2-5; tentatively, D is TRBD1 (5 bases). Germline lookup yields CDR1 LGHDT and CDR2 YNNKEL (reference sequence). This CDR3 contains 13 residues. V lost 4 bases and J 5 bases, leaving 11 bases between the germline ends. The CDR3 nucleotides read TGTGCCAGCAGCCCACAGGTCCGTGAGACCCAGTACTTC. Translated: CASSPQVRETQYF.

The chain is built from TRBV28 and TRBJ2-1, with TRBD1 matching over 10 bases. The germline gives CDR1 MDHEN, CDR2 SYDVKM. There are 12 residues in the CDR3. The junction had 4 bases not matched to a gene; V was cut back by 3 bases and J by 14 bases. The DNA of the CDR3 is TGTGCCAGCAGTTTCCGGGGACAGGGGAAGTTCTTC. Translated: CASSFRGQGKFF.

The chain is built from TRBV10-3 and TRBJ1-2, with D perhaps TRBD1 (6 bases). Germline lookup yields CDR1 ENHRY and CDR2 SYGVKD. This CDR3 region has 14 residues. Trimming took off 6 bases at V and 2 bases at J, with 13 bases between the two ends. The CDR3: CAISVRTENYGYTF. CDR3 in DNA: TGTGCCATCAGCGTAAGGACAGAAAACTATGGCTACACCTTC.

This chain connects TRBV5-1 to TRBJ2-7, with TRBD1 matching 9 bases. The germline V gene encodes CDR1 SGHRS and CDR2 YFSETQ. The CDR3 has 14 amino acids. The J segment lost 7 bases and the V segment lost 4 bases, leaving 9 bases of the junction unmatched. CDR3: CASSLGQGLGEQYF. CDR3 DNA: TGCGCCAGCAGCCTGGGACAGGGATTGGGGGAGCAGTACTTC. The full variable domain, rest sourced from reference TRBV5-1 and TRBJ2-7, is KAGVTQTPRYLIKTRGQQVTLSCSPISGHRSVSWYQQTPGQGLQFLFEYFSETQRNKGNFPGRFSGRQFSNSRSEMNVSTLELGDSALYLCASSLGQGLGEQYFGPGTRLTVT.

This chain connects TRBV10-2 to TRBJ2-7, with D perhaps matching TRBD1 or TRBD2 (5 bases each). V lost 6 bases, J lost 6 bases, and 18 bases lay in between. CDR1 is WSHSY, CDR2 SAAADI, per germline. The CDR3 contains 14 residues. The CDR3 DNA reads TGCGCCAGCAGGGAGGACAAGTCGTTCCGCGAGCAGTACTTC. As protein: CASREDKSFREQYF.

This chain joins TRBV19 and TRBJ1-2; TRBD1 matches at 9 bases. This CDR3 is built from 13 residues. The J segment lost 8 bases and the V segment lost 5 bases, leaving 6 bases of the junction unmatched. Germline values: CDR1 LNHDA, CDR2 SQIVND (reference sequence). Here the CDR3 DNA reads TGTGCCAGTAGTGTGGACAGGGGACGAGGCTACACCTTC. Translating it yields CASSVDRGRGYTF.

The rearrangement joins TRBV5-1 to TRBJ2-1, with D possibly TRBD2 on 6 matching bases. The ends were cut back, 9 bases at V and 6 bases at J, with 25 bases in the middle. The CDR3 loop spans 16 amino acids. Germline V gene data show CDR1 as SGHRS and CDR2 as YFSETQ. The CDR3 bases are TGCGCCACCCGGCGGTTTTCGGGAGAATCCCTCAATGAGCAGTTCTTC. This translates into CATRRFSGESLNEQFF.